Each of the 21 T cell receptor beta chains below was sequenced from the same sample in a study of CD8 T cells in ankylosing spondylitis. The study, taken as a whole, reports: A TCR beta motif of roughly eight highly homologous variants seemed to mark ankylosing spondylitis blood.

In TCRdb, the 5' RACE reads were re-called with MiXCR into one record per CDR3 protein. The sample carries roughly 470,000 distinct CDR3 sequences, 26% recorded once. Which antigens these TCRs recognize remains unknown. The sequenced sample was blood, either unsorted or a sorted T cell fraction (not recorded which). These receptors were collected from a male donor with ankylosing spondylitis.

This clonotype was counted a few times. In nucleotides, the CDR3 is TGTGCCAGCAGACAGGACAGGGCGGGCACTGAAGCTTTCTTT. It yields the protein CASRQDRAGTEAFF. This chain links TRBV3-1 with TRBJ1-1, with 8 bases matching TRBD1. The trim removed 6 bases at V and 4 bases at J, leaving 7 bases unmatched. Germline CDR1 is LGHDT and CDR2 is YNNKEL (reference sequence). This CDR3 has 14 residues. Filled out from reference TRBV3-1 and TRBJ1-1, the complete variable domain reads DTAVSQTPKYLVTQMGNDKSIKCEQNLGHDTMYWYKQDSKKFLKIMFSYNNKELIINETVPNRFSPKSPDKAHLNLHINSLELGDSAVYFCASRQDRAGTEAFFGQGTRLTVV.

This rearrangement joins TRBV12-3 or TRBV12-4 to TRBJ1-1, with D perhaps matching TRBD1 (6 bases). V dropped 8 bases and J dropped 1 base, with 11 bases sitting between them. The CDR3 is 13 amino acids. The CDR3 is CASVWTANTEAFF. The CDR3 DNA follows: TGTGCCAGCGTATGGACAGCGAACACTGAAGCTTTCTTT.

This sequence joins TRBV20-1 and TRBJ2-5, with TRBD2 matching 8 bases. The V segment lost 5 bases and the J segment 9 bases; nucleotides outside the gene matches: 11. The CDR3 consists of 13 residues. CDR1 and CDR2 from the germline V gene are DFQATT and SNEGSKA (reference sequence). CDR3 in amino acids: CSAALAASGSQYF. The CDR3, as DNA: TGCAGTGCTGCCCTAGCGGCTAGCGGGTCCCAGTACTTC.

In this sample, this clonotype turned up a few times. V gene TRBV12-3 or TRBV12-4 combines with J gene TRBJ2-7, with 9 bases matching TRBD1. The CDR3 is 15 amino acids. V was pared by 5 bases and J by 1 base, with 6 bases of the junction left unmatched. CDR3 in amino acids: CASSASGQGSYEQYF. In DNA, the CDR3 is TGTGCCAGCAGTGCATCGGGACAGGGTTCCTACGAGCAGTACTTC.

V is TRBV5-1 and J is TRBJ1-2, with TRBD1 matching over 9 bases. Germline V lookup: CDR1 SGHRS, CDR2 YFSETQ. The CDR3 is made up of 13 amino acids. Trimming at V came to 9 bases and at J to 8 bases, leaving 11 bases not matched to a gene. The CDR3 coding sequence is TGCGCCACCAATACGGACAGGGGAGGAGGCTACACCTTC. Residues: CATNTDRGGGYTF.

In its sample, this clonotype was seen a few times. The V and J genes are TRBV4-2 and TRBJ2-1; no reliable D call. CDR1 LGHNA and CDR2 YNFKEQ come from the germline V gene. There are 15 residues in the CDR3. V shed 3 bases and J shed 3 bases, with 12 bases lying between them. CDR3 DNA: TGTGCCAGCAGCCAGGAACCATTGGACTACAATGAGCAGTTCTTC. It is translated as CASSQEPLDYNEQFF.

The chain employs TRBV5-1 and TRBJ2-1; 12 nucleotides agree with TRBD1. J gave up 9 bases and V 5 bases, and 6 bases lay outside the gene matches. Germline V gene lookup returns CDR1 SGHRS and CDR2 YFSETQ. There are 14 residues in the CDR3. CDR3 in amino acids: CASSTGTGGFEQFF. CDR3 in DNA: TGCGCCAGCAGTACCGGGACAGGGGGCTTTGAGCAGTTCTTC.

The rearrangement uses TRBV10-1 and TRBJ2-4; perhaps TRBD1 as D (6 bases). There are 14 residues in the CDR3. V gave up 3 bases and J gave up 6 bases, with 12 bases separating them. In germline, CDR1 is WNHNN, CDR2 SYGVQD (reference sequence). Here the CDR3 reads CASSDPGHGNIQYF. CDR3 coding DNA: TGCGCCAGCAGTGACCCGGGACACGGAAACATTCAGTACTTC.

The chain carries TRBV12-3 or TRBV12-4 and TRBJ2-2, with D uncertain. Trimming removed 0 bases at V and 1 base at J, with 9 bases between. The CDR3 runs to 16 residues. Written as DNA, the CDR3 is TGTGCCAGCAGTTTAGCGATCGACTTGAACACCGGGGAGCTGTTTTTT. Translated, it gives CASSLAIDLNTGELFF.

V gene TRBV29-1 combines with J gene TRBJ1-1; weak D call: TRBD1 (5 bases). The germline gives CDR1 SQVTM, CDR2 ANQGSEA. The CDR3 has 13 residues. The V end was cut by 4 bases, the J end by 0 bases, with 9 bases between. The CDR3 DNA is TGCAGCGTTGTAAGACAGTTGAACACTGAAGCTTTCTTT. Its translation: CSVVRQLNTEAFF.

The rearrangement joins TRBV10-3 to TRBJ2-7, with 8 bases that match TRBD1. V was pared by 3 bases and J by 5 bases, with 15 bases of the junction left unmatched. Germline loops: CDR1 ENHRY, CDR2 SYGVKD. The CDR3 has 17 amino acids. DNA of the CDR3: TGTGCCATCAGTGATACACCGGGTGGGACAGGAGGAGACGAGCAGTACTTC. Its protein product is CAISDTPGGTGGDEQYF.

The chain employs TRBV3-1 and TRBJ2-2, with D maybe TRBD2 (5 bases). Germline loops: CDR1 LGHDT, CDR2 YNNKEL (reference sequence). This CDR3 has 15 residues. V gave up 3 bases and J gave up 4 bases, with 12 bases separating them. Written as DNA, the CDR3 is TGTGCCAGCAGCCAGTGGGCCAGCGGCACCGGGGAGCTGTTTTTT. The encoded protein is CASSQWASGTGELFF.

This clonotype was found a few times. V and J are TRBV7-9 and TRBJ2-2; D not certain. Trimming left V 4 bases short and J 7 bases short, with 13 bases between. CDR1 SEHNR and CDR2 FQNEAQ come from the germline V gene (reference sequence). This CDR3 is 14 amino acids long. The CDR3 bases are TGTGCCAGCAGCTACCACAAAGCCGGCGGGGAGCTGTTTTTT. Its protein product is CASSYHKAGGELFF.

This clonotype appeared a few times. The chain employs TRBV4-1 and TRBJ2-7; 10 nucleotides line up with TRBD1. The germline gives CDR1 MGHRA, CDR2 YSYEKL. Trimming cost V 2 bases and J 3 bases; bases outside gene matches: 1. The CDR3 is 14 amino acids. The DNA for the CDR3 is TGCGCCAGCAGCCAACGGGACAGGGGCTACGAGCAGTACTTC. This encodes CASSQRDRGYEQYF.

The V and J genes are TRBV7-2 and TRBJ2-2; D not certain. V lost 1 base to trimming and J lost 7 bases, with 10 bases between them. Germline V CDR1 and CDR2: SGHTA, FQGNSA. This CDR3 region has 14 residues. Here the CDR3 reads CASSLDLASGELFF. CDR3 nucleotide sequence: TGTGCCAGCAGCTTAGATTTGGCTAGCGGGGAGCTGTTTTTT.

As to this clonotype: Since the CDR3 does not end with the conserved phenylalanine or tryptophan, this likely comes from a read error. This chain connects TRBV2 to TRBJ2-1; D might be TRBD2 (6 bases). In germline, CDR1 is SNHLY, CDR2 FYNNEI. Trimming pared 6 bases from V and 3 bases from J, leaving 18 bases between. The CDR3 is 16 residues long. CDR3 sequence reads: CASSDLLAADYNEQFL. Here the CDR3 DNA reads TGTGCCAGCAGCGACCTTTTAGCGGCGGACTACAATGAGCAGTTCCTC.

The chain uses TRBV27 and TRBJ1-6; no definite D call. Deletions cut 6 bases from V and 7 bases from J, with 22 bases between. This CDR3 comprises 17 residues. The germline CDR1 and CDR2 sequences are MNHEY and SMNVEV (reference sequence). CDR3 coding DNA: TGTGCCAGCAGCGATGAGGGCGGGAGGTTGGTCAATTCACCCCTCCACTTT. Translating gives CASSDEGGRLVNSPLHF.

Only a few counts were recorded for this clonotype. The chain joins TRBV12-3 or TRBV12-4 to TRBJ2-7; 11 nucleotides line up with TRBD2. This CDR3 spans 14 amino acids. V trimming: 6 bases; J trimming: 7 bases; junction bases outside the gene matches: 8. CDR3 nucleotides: TGTGCCAGCAGAACTAGCGGGAGACTGGGAGAGCAGTACTTC. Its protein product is CASRTSGRLGEQYF.

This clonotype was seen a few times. The CDR3 DNA reads TGCGCCAGCAGCGACTCCGGGACTAGCTTTAGCATTCAGTACTTC. Translation gives CASSDSGTSFSIQYF. V is TRBV5-1 and J is TRBJ2-4; 9 bases are shared with TRBD2. Germline V gives CDR1 SGHRS, CDR2 YFSETQ. This CDR3 is 15 amino acids long. Trimming cost V 4 bases and J 9 bases; bases outside gene matches: 11.

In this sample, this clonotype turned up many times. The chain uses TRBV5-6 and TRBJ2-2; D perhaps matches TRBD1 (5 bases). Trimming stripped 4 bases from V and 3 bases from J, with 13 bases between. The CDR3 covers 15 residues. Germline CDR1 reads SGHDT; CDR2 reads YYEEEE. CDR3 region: CASSGQRGDTGELFF. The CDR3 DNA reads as TGTGCCAGCAGCGGGCAAAGGGGCGACACCGGGGAGCTGTTTTTT. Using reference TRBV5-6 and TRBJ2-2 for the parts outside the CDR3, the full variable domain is DAGVTQSPTHLIKTRGQQVTLRCSPKSGHDTVSWYQQALGQGPQFIFQYYEEEERQRGNFPDRFSGHQFPNYSSELNVNALLLGDSALYLCASSGQRGDTGELFFGEGSRLTVL.

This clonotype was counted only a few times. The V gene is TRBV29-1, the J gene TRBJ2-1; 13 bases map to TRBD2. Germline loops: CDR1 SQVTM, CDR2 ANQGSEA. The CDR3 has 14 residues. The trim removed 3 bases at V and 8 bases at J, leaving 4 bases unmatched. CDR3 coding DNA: TGCAGCGTTGATAGGACTAGCGGGAGTCATGAGCAGTTCTTC. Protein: CSVDRTSGSHEQFF.